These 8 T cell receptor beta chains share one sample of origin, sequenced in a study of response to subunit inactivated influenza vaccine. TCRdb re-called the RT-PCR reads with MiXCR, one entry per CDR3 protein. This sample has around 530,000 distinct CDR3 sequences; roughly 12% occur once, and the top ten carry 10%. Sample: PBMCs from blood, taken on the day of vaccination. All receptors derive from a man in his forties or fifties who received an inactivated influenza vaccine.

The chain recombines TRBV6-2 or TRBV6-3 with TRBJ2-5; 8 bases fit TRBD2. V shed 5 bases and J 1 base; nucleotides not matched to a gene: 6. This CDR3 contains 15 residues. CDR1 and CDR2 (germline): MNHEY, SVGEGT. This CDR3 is CASSHPGTSQETQYF. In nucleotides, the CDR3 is TGTGCCAGCAGTCATCCCGGGACTAGCCAAGAGACCCAGTACTTC.

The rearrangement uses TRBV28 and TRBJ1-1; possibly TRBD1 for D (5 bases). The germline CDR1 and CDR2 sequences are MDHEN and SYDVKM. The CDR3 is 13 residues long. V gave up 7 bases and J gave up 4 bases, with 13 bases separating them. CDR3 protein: CASKSREPTEAFF. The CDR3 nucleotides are TGTGCCAGCAAGTCCAGGGAGCCCACTGAAGCTTTCTTT.

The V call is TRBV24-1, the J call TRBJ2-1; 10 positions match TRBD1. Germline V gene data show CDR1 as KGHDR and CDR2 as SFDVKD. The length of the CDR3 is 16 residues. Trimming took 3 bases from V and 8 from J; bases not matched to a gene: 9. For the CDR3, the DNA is TGTGCCACCAGTGATCCGGGACAGGGGTTCGGGGATGAGCAGTTCTTC. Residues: CATSDPGQGFGDEQFF.

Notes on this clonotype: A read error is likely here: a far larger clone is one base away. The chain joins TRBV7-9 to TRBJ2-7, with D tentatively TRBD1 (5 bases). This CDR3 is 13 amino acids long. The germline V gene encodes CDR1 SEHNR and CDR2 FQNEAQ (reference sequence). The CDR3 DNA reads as TGTGCCAGCAGCTTGGCAGGGCCCTACGAGCTGTACTTC. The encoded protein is CASSLAGPYELYF.

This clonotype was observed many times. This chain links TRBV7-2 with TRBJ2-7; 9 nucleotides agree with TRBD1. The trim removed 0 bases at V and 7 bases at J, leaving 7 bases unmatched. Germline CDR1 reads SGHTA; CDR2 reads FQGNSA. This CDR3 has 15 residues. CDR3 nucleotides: TGTGCCAGCAGCTTAGCAACGGACAGGGGAGGTGAGCAGTACTTC. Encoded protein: CASSLATDRGGEQYF.

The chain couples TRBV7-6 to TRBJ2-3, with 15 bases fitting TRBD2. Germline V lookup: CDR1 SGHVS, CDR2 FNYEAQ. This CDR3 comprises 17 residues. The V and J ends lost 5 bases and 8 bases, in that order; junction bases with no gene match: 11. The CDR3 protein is CASSARTSGRAGATQYF. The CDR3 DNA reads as TGTGCCAGCAGCGCCCGGACTAGCGGGAGGGCCGGGGCTACGCAGTATTTT.

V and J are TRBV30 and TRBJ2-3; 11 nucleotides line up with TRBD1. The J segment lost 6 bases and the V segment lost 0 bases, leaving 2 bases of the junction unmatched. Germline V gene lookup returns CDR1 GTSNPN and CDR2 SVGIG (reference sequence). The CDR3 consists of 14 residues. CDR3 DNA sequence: TGTGCCTGGAGTGTGGACAGGGGGCGTGATACGCAGTATTTT. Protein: CAWSVDRGRDTQYF.

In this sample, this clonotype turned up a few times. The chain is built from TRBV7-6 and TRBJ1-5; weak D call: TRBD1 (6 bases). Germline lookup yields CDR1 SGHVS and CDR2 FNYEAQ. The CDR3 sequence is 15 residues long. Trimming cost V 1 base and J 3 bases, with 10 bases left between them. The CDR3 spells CASSLGTGNNQPQHF. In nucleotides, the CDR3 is TGTGCCAGCAGCTTAGGTACAGGGAACAATCAGCCCCAGCATTTT.